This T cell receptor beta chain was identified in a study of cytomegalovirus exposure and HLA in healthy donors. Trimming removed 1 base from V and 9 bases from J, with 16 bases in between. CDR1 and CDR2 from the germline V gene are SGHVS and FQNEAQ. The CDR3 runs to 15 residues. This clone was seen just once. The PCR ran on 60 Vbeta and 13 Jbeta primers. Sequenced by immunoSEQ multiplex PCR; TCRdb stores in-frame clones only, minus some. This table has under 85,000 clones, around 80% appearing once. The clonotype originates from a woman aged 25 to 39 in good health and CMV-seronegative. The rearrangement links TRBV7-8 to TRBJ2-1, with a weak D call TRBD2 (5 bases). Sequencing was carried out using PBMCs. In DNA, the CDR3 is TGTGCCAGCAGCTTAGTGCTAGCTACCCGTTCTGAGCAGTTCTTC. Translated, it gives CASSLVLATRSEQFF.